This TCR beta chain was retrieved from a study of tissue T cells after allogeneic stem cell transplantation. Survey-depth TCRbeta CDR3 sequencing reported V/J genes and productive frequencies. Generated by immunoSEQ multiplex PCR, the TCRdb table keeps only in-frame clones and is missing some. This sample has 5,500 to 8,000 clones, with around 43% found just once. Time point noted: mouse harvest day 7 after allogeneic transplant. Tail vein injection delivered 10^7 T-cell-depleted bone marrow cells and 10^6 splenic CD5+ T cells. This mouse GVHD model was MHC-mismatched B6 to BALB/c, profiled day 7 or 14. Turning to this clone: The germline and genes are mouse ones. The CDR3 goes on 1 residue after the read ends, and that part is filled in from the germline J gene.

The CDR3 is 11 amino acids. Germline V gene lookup returns CDR1 NNHNN and CDR2 SYGAGS (reference sequence). The V and J ends lost 3 bases and 5 bases respectively, with 4 bases between them. This receptor was taken from a female BALB/c mouse given C57BL/6 T cells with graft-versus-host disease after an allogeneic hematopoietic cell transplant. The sequencing sample was made of lymph node tissue. This chain uses TRBV13-2 with TRBJ2-5; D is unresolved. The CDR3 DNA, read in part, is TGTGCCAGCGGTGCCAGAGACACCCAGTAC. Residues: CASGARDTQY. The complete CDR3 protein is CASGARDTQYF.